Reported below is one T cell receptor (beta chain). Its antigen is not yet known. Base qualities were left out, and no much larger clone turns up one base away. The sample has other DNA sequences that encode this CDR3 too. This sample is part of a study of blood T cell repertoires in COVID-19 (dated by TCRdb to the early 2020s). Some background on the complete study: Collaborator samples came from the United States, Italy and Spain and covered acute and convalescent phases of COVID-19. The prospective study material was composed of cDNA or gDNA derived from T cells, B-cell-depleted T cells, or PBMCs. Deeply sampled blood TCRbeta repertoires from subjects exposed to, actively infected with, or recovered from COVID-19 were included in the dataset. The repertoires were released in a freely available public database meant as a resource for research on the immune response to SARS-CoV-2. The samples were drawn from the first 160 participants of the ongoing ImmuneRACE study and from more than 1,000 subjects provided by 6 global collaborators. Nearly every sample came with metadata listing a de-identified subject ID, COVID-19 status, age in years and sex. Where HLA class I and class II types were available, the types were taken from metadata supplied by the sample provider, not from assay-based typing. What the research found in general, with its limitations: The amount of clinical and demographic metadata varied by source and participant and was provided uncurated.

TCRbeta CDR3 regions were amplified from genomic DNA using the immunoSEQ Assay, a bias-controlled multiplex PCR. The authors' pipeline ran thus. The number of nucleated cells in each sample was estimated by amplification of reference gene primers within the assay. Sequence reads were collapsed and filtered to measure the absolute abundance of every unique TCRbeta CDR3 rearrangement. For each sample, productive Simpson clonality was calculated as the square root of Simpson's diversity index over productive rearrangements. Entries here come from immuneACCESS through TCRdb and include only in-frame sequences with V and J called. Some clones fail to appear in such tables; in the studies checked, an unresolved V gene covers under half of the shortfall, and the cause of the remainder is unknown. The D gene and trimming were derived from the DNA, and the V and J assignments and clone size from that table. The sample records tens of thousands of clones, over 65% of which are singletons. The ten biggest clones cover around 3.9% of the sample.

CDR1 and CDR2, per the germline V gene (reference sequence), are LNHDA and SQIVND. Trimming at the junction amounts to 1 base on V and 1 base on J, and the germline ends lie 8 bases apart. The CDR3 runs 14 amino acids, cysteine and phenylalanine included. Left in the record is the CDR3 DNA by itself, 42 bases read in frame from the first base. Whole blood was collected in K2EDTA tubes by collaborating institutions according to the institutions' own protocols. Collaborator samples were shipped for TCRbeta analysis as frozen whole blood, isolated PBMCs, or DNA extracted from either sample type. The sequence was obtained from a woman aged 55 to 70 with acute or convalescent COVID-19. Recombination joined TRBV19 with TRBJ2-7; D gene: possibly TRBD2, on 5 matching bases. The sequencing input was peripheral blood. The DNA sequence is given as TGTGCCAGTAGTATAGGCGGGTCATCCTACGAGCAGTACTTC. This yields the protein CASSIGGSSYEQYF.